The 26 T cell receptor beta chains given below trace back to one sample, sequenced in a study of blood T cell repertoires in COVID-19. Profiling relied on immunoSEQ multiplex PCR, and the TCRdb table lists in-frame clones only, not all of them. The sample contains a few hundred thousand clones, roughly 83% of which appear only once. Material: peripheral blood. The receptors were gathered from a man aged 55 to 70 who had recovered from COVID-19.

The chain recombines TRBV5-1 with TRBJ1-6; no definite D call. This CDR3 spans 14 amino acids. CDR1 SGHRS and CDR2 YFSETQ come from the germline V gene. Trimming shortened V by 0 bases and J by 8 bases, and 9 bases separated the two germline ends. The CDR3: CASSLGARDSPLHF. CDR3 nucleotide sequence: TGCGCCAGCAGCTTGGGGGCCCGTGATTCACCCCTCCACTTT. Together with reference TRBV5-1 and TRBJ1-6, the CDR3 gives the full variable domain: KAGVTQTPRYLIKTRGQQVTLSCSPISGHRSVSWYQQTPGQGLQFLFEYFSETQRNKGNFPGRFSGRQFSNSRSEMNVSTLELGDSALYLCASSLGARDSPLHFGNGTRLTVT.

The V call is TRBV4-1, the J call TRBJ1-4; the D gene is possibly TRBD1 (5 bases). Germline values: CDR1 MGHRA, CDR2 YSYEKL. The CDR3 covers 15 residues. Trimming removed 1 base from V and 6 bases from J, with 12 bases in between. CDR3 loop: CASSQGRGQDEKLFF. In nucleotides, the CDR3 is TGCGCCAGCAGCCAAGGTAGGGGCCAAGATGAAAAACTGTTTTTT.

CDR3 loop: CASSKGTSGSYEQYF. Here the CDR3 DNA reads TGCGCCAGCAGCAAAGGGACTAGCGGGAGCTACGAGCAGTACTTC. The V call is TRBV10-2, the J call TRBJ2-7, with TRBD2 matching 14 bases. Germline trimming cut 6 bases from V and 3 bases from J; bases unmatched to any gene: 4. There are 15 residues in the CDR3. CDR1 is WSHSY, CDR2 SAAADI, per germline.

The V and J genes are TRBV15 and TRBJ1-5; TRBD1 might be the D (5 bases). Trimming removed 8 bases at V and 2 bases at J, with 16 bases between. The CDR3 contains 15 residues. Germline CDR1 is LNHNV and CDR2 is YYDKDF (reference sequence). The CDR3 region is CATSRGSVGNQPQHF. In DNA form, the CDR3 reads TGTGCCACCTCCCGGGGGAGTGTTGGCAATCAGCCCCAGCATTTT.

The rearrangement links TRBV13 to TRBJ2-3; 10 nucleotides agree with TRBD2. Germline CDR1 is PRHDT and CDR2 is FYEKMQ (reference sequence). This CDR3 has 16 residues. With 4 bases clipped from V and 2 bases from J, the junction kept 6 bases outside the gene matches. This chain's CDR3 is CASSSWTSGFTDTQYF. Here the CDR3 DNA reads TGTGCCAGCAGCTCTTGGACTAGCGGATTCACAGATACGCAGTATTTT.

In its sample, this clone was seen a few times. The chain uses TRBV21-1 and TRBJ1-1. TRBV21-1 corresponds to a pseudogene. CDR3 length: 16 amino acids. Here the CDR3 DNA reads TGTGCCAGCAGCAAAGAAGGTCTAAGTAAGGCGGGGGGCGCTTTCTTT. Translation: CASSKEGLSKAGGAFF.

This clone was counted a few times. This chain's CDR3 is CASSEQGAYQPQHF. Written as DNA, the CDR3 is TGTGCCAGCAGTGAACAGGGGGCCTATCAGCCCCAGCATTTT. V is TRBV6-1 and J is TRBJ1-5, with 8 bases lining up with TRBD1. The germline gives CDR1 MNHNS, CDR2 SASEGT. The CDR3 has 14 amino acids. The V gene end was trimmed by 2 bases and the J gene end by 5 bases; junction bases not matched to a gene: 2.

The chain is built from TRBV18 and TRBJ1-2; the D gene is possibly TRBD1 (5 bases). CDR1 is KGHSH and CDR2 is LQKENI in the germline V gene. The CDR3 has 12 amino acids. Trimming pared 3 bases from V and 5 bases from J, leaving 7 bases between. The CDR3 DNA follows: TGTGCCAGCTCACCGGGGGGGTATGGCTACACCTTC. It translates to CASSPGGYGYTF.

This chain uses TRBV5-6 with TRBJ1-6; 8 nucleotides align to TRBD1. CDR1 and CDR2 (germline): SGHDT, YYEEEE. V shed 4 bases and J 10 bases; nucleotides not matched to a gene: 19. The CDR3 sequence is 18 residues long. The CDR3 bases are TGTGCCAGCAGCCGTATTGGGACAGGTTCGGCGGGAGTCTCACCCCTCCACTTT. It encodes CASSRIGTGSAGVSPLHF.

The chain is built from TRBV3-1 (or the pseudogene TRBV3-2) and TRBJ2-1; D gene uncertain. This CDR3 spans 13 amino acids. CDR1 LGHDT and CDR2 YNNKEL come from the germline V gene (reference sequence). Trimming removed 2 bases from V and 8 bases from J, with 10 bases in between. This CDR3 reads CASSQLPGHEQFF. The CDR3, as DNA: TGTGCCAGCAGCCAACTTCCAGGCCATGAGCAGTTCTTC.

The chain uses TRBV9 and TRBJ2-1, with D tentatively TRBD2 (5 bases). Germline V gives CDR1 SGDLS, CDR2 YYNGEE. V was shortened by 0 bases and J by 3 bases, with 22 bases between the two germline ends. The CDR3 length is 19 residues. CDR3 DNA sequence: TGTGCCAGCAGCGTAGCTCTGGACGCCCGGTCTCGGGGCTACAATGAGCAGTTCTTC. The encoded protein is CASSVALDARSRGYNEQFF.

This rearrangement joins TRBV9 to TRBJ1-2; D is ambiguous. Trimming shortened V by 7 bases and J by 0 bases, and 13 bases separated the two germline ends. Germline assignment: CDR1 SGDLS and CDR2 YYNGEE. This CDR3 spans 14 amino acids. The CDR3 coding sequence is TGTGCCAGCGGTAGGGAGGGAGCTAACTATGGCTACACCTTC. Amino acid sequence: CASGREGANYGYTF.

The chain is built from TRBV11-2 and TRBJ1-6, with 9 bases fitting TRBD1. The CDR3 extends over 15 amino acids. V trimming: 5 bases; J trimming: 14 bases; junction bases outside the gene matches: 13. The germline V gene encodes CDR1 SGHAT and CDR2 FQNNGV. Here the CDR3 DNA reads TGTGCCAGCAGCAACCGGGACAGGGCGTTCATGACCCTCCACTTT. Its translation is CASSNRDRAFMTLHF.

J is TRBJ1-2 and V is TRBV5-1, with 8 bases identical to TRBD1. Losses at the gene ends were 2 bases for V and 5 bases for J; bases not matched to a gene: 20. Germline-derived CDR1 and CDR2 are SGHRS and YFSETQ. The CDR3 has 19 residues. CDR3 region: CASSFLGAGADRARYGYTF. The CDR3 nucleotides read TGCGCCAGCAGCTTTCTGGGGGCCGGGGCGGACAGGGCTCGGTATGGCTACACCTTC. The full variable domain, with the rest looked up from reference TRBV5-1 and TRBJ1-2, is KAGVTQTPRYLIKTRGQQVTLSCSPISGHRSVSWYQQTPGQGLQFLFEYFSETQRNKGNFPGRFSGRQFSNSRSEMNVSTLELGDSALYLCASSFLGAGADRARYGYTFGSGTRLTVV.

The chain uses TRBV3-1 (or the pseudogene TRBV3-2) and TRBJ2-5; 12 nucleotides align to TRBD2. The ends lost 4 bases at V and 2 bases at J; junction bases unmatched: 5. Germline CDR1 LGHDT, CDR2 YNNKEL (reference sequence). This CDR3 is built from 16 residues. For the CDR3, the DNA is TGTGCCAGCAGCCCCGGACTAGCGGGGTCACAAGAGACCCAGTACTTC. Translation gives CASSPGLAGSQETQYF.

The chain combines TRBV7-8 with TRBJ1-4; TRBD1 might be the D (6 bases). Germline CDR1 and CDR2: SGHVS and FQNEAQ. V was cut by 5 bases and J by 1 base, with 17 bases left in between. CDR3 length: 17 amino acids. CDR3 sequence (DNA): TGTGCCAGCAGCAAACAGCCGGGACAATTAACTAATGAAAAACTGTTTTTT. Translated, it gives CASSKQPGQLTNEKLFF.

This chain links TRBV14 with TRBJ2-4; 10 positions match TRBD1. Germline CDR1 reads SGHDN; CDR2 reads FVKESK. The CDR3 has 15 amino acids. V lost 0 bases to trimming and J lost 8 bases; unmatched junction nucleotides: 4. DNA of the CDR3: TGTGCCAGCAGCCAAGAGGGACAGGGGACGGACATTCAGTACTTC. As protein: CASSQEGQGTDIQYF.

CDR3 DNA sequence: TGTGCCAGCAGTGTTCGGAGCGGTGAGGTACCCAATGAGCAGTTCTTC. It is translated as CASSVRSGEVPNEQFF. The gene calls are TRBV2 and TRBJ2-1; tentative D call: TRBD2 (5 bases). This CDR3 spans 16 amino acids. CDR1 and CDR2 (germline): SNHLY, FYNNEI. Trimming took 4 bases from V and 6 from J, leaving 19 bases between them.

The V gene is TRBV7-7, the J gene TRBJ2-1, with TRBD2 matching over 10 bases. Germline values: CDR1 SSHAT, CDR2 FNYEAQ (reference sequence). The V gene end was trimmed by 5 bases and the J gene end by 7 bases; junction bases not matched to a gene: 11. This CDR3 is 16 amino acids long. For the CDR3, the DNA is TGTGCCAGCAGCCCGCGGACTAGCGGCCGATCGAATGAGCAGTTCTTC. Its translation: CASSPRTSGRSNEQFF. Complete variable domain (other parts from reference TRBV7-7 and TRBJ2-1): GAGVSQSPRYKVTKRGQDVTLRCDPISSHATLYWYQQALGQGPEFLTYFNYEAQPDKSGLPSDRFSAERPEGSISTLTIQRTEQRDSAMYRCASSPRTSGRSNEQFFGPGTRLTVL.

The chain uses TRBV18 and TRBJ2-6, with TRBD1 as a possible D gene (6 bases). The CDR3 covers 17 residues. Per germline, CDR1 KGHSH and CDR2 LQKENI. The V and J ends lost 2 bases and 2 bases respectively, with 13 bases between them. CDR3 in DNA: TGTGCCAGCTCACCATACAGGGCTGACGCTGGGGCCAACGTCCTGACTTTC. This sequence encodes CASSPYRADAGANVLTF.

The rearrangement uses TRBV18 and TRBJ2-7; no clear D. V lost 1 base to trimming and J lost 3 bases, with 16 bases between them. The CDR3 is 16 amino acids. CDR1 and CDR2 from the germline V gene are KGHSH and LQKENI. CDR3 protein: CASSPLGPGLNYEQYF. CDR3 sequence (DNA): TGTGCCAGCTCACCACTGGGTCCGGGTCTAAACTACGAGCAGTACTTC.

The chain is built from TRBV3-1 (or the pseudogene TRBV3-2) and TRBJ2-5; D unclear. The CDR3 sequence is 13 residues long. The ends were cut back, 3 bases at V and 6 bases at J, with 11 bases in the middle. Germline V lookup: CDR1 LGHDT, CDR2 YNNKEL (reference sequence). The CDR3, as DNA: TGTGCCAGCAGCCATGGGCAGTGGAAGACCCAGTACTTC. Translation: CASSHGQWKTQYF.

The chain combines TRBV5-1 with TRBJ1-1; TRBD1 agrees at 7 bases. Germline CDR1 reads SGHRS; CDR2 reads YFSETQ. V shed 5 bases and J 1 base; nucleotides not matched to a gene: 5. This CDR3 is 14 amino acids long. The CDR3 bases are TGCGCCAGCAGGTCGACAGGGAAGAACACTGAAGCTTTCTTT. Protein sequence: CASRSTGKNTEAFF.

The V and J genes are TRBV5-1 and TRBJ2-7, with D tentatively TRBD1 (6 bases). Trimming removed 4 bases from V and 6 bases from J, with 20 bases in between. This CDR3 spans 15 amino acids. Germline CDR1 is SGHRS and CDR2 is YFSETQ. The CDR3 protein is CASSRRQGLDGEQYF. The DNA for the CDR3 is TGCGCCAGCAGCCGGAGGCAGGGGCTAGACGGCGAGCAGTACTTC. Drawing the rest from reference TRBV5-1 and TRBJ2-7, the complete variable domain is KAGVTQTPRYLIKTRGQQVTLSCSPISGHRSVSWYQQTPGQGLQFLFEYFSETQRNKGNFPGRFSGRQFSNSRSEMNVSTLELGDSALYLCASSRRQGLDGEQYFGPGTRLTVT.

The CDR3: CASSIRQINTEAFF. The CDR3 nucleotides read TGTGCCAGTAGTATACGACAGATAAACACTGAAGCTTTCTTT. The gene calls are TRBV19 and TRBJ1-1; possible D gene TRBD1, 5 bases. V was clipped by 2 bases and J by 2 bases, with 9 bases between them. This CDR3 contains 14 residues. The germline gives CDR1 LNHDA, CDR2 SQIVND (reference sequence).

The chain has TRBV15 and TRBJ1-6, with 8 bases that match TRBD1. CDR1 LNHNV and CDR2 YYDKDF come from the germline V gene (reference sequence). Trimming took 6 bases from V and 6 from J; bases not matched to a gene: 7. This CDR3 has 15 residues. CDR3 amino acids: CATRGSDRGNSPLHF. DNA for the CDR3: TGTGCCACCAGGGGATCAGACAGGGGTAATTCACCCCTCCACTTT. Full variable domain (rest looked up from reference TRBV15 and TRBJ1-6): DAMVIQNPRYQVTQFGKPVTLSCSQTLNHNVMYWYQQKSSQAPKLLFHYYDKDFNNEADTPDNFQSRRPNTSFCFLDIRSPGLGDTAMYLCATRGSDRGNSPLHFGNGTRLTVT.